This T cell receptor (beta chain) was recorded in a study of blood T cell repertoires in COVID-19. Study as a whole: Samples representing acute and convalescent COVID-19 were sourced from the United States, Italy and Spain. The cDNA or gDNA used as material had been derived from T cells, B-cell-depleted T cells, or PBMCs.

In the study's own analysis: Quantification of nucleated cells was approximated via reference gene primer amplification. Repertoires were generated with immunoSEQ multiplex PCR, while TCRdb's copy carries only in-frame clones and drops some. V and J calls and clone size are those listed in that table; D and trimming were worked out from the DNA. The table shows 130,000 or so clones, with roughly 89% occurring only once. Germline loops: CDR1 SGHAT, CDR2 FQNNGV. The V gene end was trimmed by 0 bases and the J gene end by 7 bases; junction bases not matched to a gene: 10. The CDR3 runs 17 residues. This clonotype was obtained from a man in his fifties with active or convalescent COVID-19. The chain carries TRBV11-2 and TRBJ1-4; 8 nucleotides match TRBD1. The sequenced material came from peripheral blood. CDR3 DNA: TGTGCCAGCAGCTTAGATAGAAGGGGACAGGCTCTTGAAAAACTGTTTTTT. Translation: CASSLDRRGQALEKLFF. Based on the CDR3 plus reference TRBV11-2 and TRBJ1-4, the full variable domain is EAGVAQSPRYKIIEKRQSVAFWCNPISGHATLYWYQQILGQGPKLLIQFQNNGVVDDSQLPKDRFSAERLKGVDSTLKIQPAKLEDSAVYLCASSLDRRGQALEKLFFGSGTQLSVL.